Below, 8 T cell receptor beta chains from the same sample are listed, as sequenced in a study of blood T cell repertoires in COVID-19. Profiling relied on immunoSEQ multiplex PCR, and the TCRdb table lists in-frame clones only, not all of them. Altogether 250,000 to 350,000 clones are present, roughly 85% being singletons, with the ten largest covering about 6.1%. Sequencing was carried out using PBMCs or T cells enriched from blood (not recorded which). The source is a woman aged 40 to 50 who had recovered from COVID-19.

The chain uses TRBV20-1 and TRBJ2-7, with TRBD1 as a possible D gene (6 bases). Between the trimmed V and J ends, which lost 7 bases and 6 bases, there was a span of 13 bases. From germline, CDR1 is DFQATT and CDR2 SNEGSKA (reference sequence). The CDR3 is made up of 11 amino acids. The CDR3: CSGTGYAEQYF. In nucleotides, the CDR3 is TGCAGTGGCACAGGGTACGCCGAGCAGTACTTC.

V gene TRBV19 combines with J gene TRBJ1-6; no definite D call. CDR1 LNHDA and CDR2 SQIVND come from the germline V gene (reference sequence). Trimming removed 5 bases at V and 9 bases at J, with 14 bases between. The CDR3 totals 14 residues. The DNA of the CDR3 is TGTGCCAGTAGTCTGTGGCCCGGAGGTTCACCCCTCCACTTT. This translates into CASSLWPGGSPLHF. Filled out from reference TRBV19 and TRBJ1-6, the complete variable domain reads DGGITQSPKYLFRKEGQNVTLSCEQNLNHDAMYWYRQDPGQGLRLIYYSQIVNDFQKGDIAEGYSVSREKKESFPLTVTSAQKNPTAFYLCASSLWPGGSPLHFGNGTRLTVT.

V and J are TRBV7-2 and TRBJ2-6, with 7 positions matching TRBD1. The CDR3 loop spans 16 amino acids. V shed 1 base, J shed 3 bases, and the junction held 3 bases outside the gene matches. Germline CDR1 and CDR2: SGHTA and FQGNSA. The chain's CDR3 is CASSLGDRRGANVLTF. The CDR3 coding sequence is TGTGCCAGCAGCTTAGGGGACAGACGTGGGGCCAACGTCCTGACTTTC.

The genes are TRBV3-1 (or the pseudogene TRBV3-2) and TRBJ2-1; 9 bases map to TRBD1. The CDR3 contains 15 residues. Trimming removed 4 bases from V and 7 bases from J; junction bases left unmatched: 8. Germline V gene data show CDR1 as LGHDT and CDR2 as YNNKEL (reference sequence). The CDR3 bases are TGTGCCAGCAGCCCCGGACAGGGGCTTAGGAATGAGCAGTTCTTC. This translates into CASSPGQGLRNEQFF.

This clone was counted a few times. This chain joins TRBV29-1 and TRBJ2-7, with D perhaps matching TRBD2 (6 bases). Trimming stripped 7 bases from V and 3 bases from J, with 16 bases between. Germline loops: CDR1 SQVTM, CDR2 ANQGSEA. CDR3 size: 13 residues. In DNA form, the CDR3 reads TGCAGCGCCAAGGACTATATTTTCTACGAGCAGTACTTC. Its protein product is CSAKDYIFYEQYF.

The chain recombines TRBV18 with TRBJ1-2, with TRBD1 identical over 7 bases. The CDR3 has 14 residues. Germline CDR1 is KGHSH and CDR2 is LQKENI. The junction had 8 bases not matched to a gene; V was cut back by 3 bases and J by 7 bases. The CDR3 region has the DNA TGTGCCAGCTCACCCCTAGACAGGGATGGTGGCTACACCTTC. Translating it yields CASSPLDRDGGYTF.

V usage is TRBV19 and J usage is TRBJ2-1; D is possibly TRBD2 (6 bases). The V gene's germline CDR1 is LNHDA and CDR2 SQIVND (reference sequence). There are 14 residues in the CDR3. The V end was cut by 6 bases, the J end by 4 bases, with 13 bases between. The CDR3 coding sequence is TGTGCCAGTAGGCCGGGACTTAAATACAATGAGCAGTTCTTC. This sequence encodes CASRPGLKYNEQFF.

The chain uses TRBV28 and TRBJ1-1; 7 nucleotides line up with TRBD1. The CDR3 extends over 15 amino acids. Germline V gene sequence: CDR1 MDHEN, CDR2 SYDVKM. Trimming cost V 3 bases and J 1 base; bases outside gene matches: 5. CDR3 protein: CASSFWDRKNTEAFF. Here the CDR3 DNA reads TGTGCCAGCAGTTTCTGGGACAGAAAGAACACTGAAGCTTTCTTT.